The 15 T cell receptor beta chains given below trace back to one sample, sequenced in a study of T cells in localized non-small cell lung cancer. Using immunoSEQ multiplex PCR, the repertoire was profiled, and TCRdb retains in-frame clones only, with some absent. The table includes approximately 64,000 clones, 85% to 90% detected once. Sample: peripheral blood, taken before any cancer treatment. The receptors here all came from a woman aged 35-70 years with stage I lung adenocarcinoma.

The V call is TRBV15, the J call TRBJ1-6; possibly TRBD1 for D (5 bases). V was pared by 5 bases and J by 6 bases, with 20 bases between. The CDR3 is 17 amino acids. The germline V gene encodes CDR1 LNHNV and CDR2 YYDKDF (reference sequence). CDR3 loop: CATSSLSLTAINSPLHF. The DNA of the CDR3 is TGTGCCACCAGCTCCCTTTCTTTGACAGCGATTAATTCACCCCTCCACTTT.

This chain connects TRBV9 to TRBJ2-6; either TRBD1 or TRBD2 may supply D (7 bases each). Trimming left V 0 bases short and J 0 bases short, with 13 bases between. The germline CDR1 and CDR2 sequences are SGDLS and YYNGEE. The CDR3 spans 18 residues. Here the CDR3 reads CASSVAAGGDSGANVLTF. As DNA, the CDR3 is TGTGCCAGCAGCGTAGCGGCAGGGGGGGACTCTGGGGCCAACGTCCTGACTTTC.

The rearrangement links TRBV30 to TRBJ2-1; perhaps TRBD2 as D (5 bases). V was trimmed by 0 bases and J by 10 bases, leaving 7 bases between them. From germline, CDR1 is GTSNPN and CDR2 SVGIG (reference sequence). The CDR3 length is 11 residues. The CDR3 DNA is TGTGCCTGGAGTGTTGGCGGGGAGCAGTTCTTC. Protein product: CAWSVGGEQFF. Supplemented by reference TRBV30 and TRBJ2-1, the full variable domain reads SQTIHQWPATLVQPVGSPLSLECTVEGTSNPNLYWYRQAAGRGLQLLFYSVGIGQISSEVPQNLSASRPQDRQFILSSKKLLLSDSGFYLCAWSVGGEQFFGPGTRLTVL.

The chain couples TRBV7-2 to TRBJ2-1, with D perhaps being TRBD1 or TRBD2 (5 bases each). V was cut by 5 bases and J by 4 bases, with 18 bases left in between. Germline V gives CDR1 SGHTA, CDR2 FQGNSA. The CDR3 is 16 amino acids. DNA for the CDR3: TGTGCCAGCAGCCTGGATGGGGGTAAAGCGTACAATGAGCAGTTCTTC. Translated: CASSLDGGKAYNEQFF.

This sequence joins TRBV18 and TRBJ1-4, with a tentative D call TRBD1 (6 bases). The CDR3 runs to 15 residues. V was pared by 2 bases and J by 5 bases, with 12 bases between. Germline CDR1 and CDR2: KGHSH and LQKENI. The CDR3 here is CASSPEGGGNEKLFF. CDR3 coding DNA: TGTGCCAGCTCACCAGAAGGCGGGGGCAATGAAAAACTGTTTTTT. The full variable domain, in which reference TRBV18 and TRBJ1-4 provide the parts outside the CDR3, is NAGVMQNPRHLVRRRGQEARLRCSPMKGHSHVYWYRQLPEEGLKFMVYLQKENIIDESGMPKERFSAEFPKEGPSILRIQQVVRGDSAAYFCASSPEGGGNEKLFFGSGTQLSVL.

The CDR3 sequence is CAWSWDGPNYGYTF. The DNA of the CDR3 is TGTGCCTGGAGTTGGGACGGTCCTAACTATGGCTACACCTTC. The chain joins TRBV30 to TRBJ1-2, with D perhaps matching TRBD1 (5 bases). This CDR3 is 14 amino acids long. V lost 2 bases and J lost 0, with 10 bases in between. CDR1 GTSNPN and CDR2 SVGIG come from the germline V gene (reference sequence).

This chain uses TRBV9 with TRBJ2-5; the match to TRBD1 covers 9 bases. The germline V gene encodes CDR1 SGDLS and CDR2 YYNGEE. J was trimmed by 5 bases and V by 1 base; bases with no gene match: 9. The length of the CDR3 is 16 residues. The CDR3 coding sequence is TGTGCCAGCAGCGTACAGTTGGGACAGGGAGGTGAGACCCAGTACTTC. Translation gives CASSVQLGQGGETQYF.

Written as DNA, the CDR3 is TGTGCCAGCAGCTCCGGACACGCGGCGGGGGGCACTGAAGCTTTCTTT. It translates to CASSSGHAAGGTEAFF. This rearrangement joins TRBV5-8 to TRBJ1-1; perhaps TRBD1 as D (5 bases). V was shortened by 3 bases and J by 4 bases, with 19 bases between the two germline ends. Germline CDR1 is SGHTS and CDR2 is YDEGEE. This CDR3 is built from 16 residues.

This sequence joins TRBV7-9 and TRBJ1-5; D call uncertain. The CDR3 contains 14 residues. From germline, CDR1 is SEHNR and CDR2 FQNEAQ (reference sequence). The V gene lost 1 base and the J gene lost 4 bases, with 8 bases spanning the gap. This CDR3 reads CASSLGGENQPQHF. CDR3 coding DNA: TGTGCCAGCAGCTTAGGAGGCGAAAATCAGCCCCAGCATTTT.

The chain employs TRBV7-9 and TRBJ1-2; no clear D. Germline lookup yields CDR1 SEHNR and CDR2 FQNEAQ (reference sequence). The CDR3 loop spans 12 amino acids. Trimming left V 0 bases short and J 8 bases short, with 7 bases between. The CDR3 bases are TGTGCCAGCAGCTTAGCCCGGGAAGGCTACACCTTC. It encodes CASSLAREGYTF.

J is TRBJ1-1 and V is TRBV2; 8 bases align to TRBD1. V trimming: 7 bases; J trimming: 11 bases; junction bases outside the gene matches: 9. Germline values: CDR1 SNHLY, CDR2 FYNNEI. The CDR3 runs 12 residues. CDR3 residues: CASTQDREPAFF. DNA of the CDR3: TGTGCCAGCACCCAGGACAGGGAACCGGCTTTCTTT. The variable domain in full, completed from reference TRBV2 and TRBJ1-1, reads EPEVTQTPSHQVTQMGQEVILRCVPISNHLYFYWYRQILGQKVEFLVSFYNNEISEKSEIFDDQFSVERPDGSNFTLKIRSTKLEDSAMYFCASTQDREPAFFGQGTRLTVV.

This rearrangement joins TRBV5-1 to TRBJ2-5; D is possibly TRBD2 (6 bases). CDR1 and CDR2 from the germline V gene are SGHRS and YFSETQ. The CDR3 totals 13 residues. V lost 2 bases and J 5 bases, leaving 10 bases between the germline ends. The CDR3: CASSFGGGETQYF. CDR3 nucleotide sequence: TGCGCCAGCAGCTTCGGGGGTGGCGAGACCCAGTACTTC.

This rearrangement joins TRBV2 to TRBJ1-1; the D is unclear. Per the germline V gene, CDR1 is SNHLY and CDR2 is FYNNEI. This CDR3 spans 15 amino acids. The V end was cut by 0 bases, the J end by 6 bases, with 14 bases between. The CDR3 nucleotides read TGTGCCAGCAGTGAAGCCGCCCTTATGGTAGCTGAAGCTTTCTTT. It specifies CASSEAALMVAEAFF.

This chain joins TRBV5-1 and TRBJ2-7; D gene ambiguous. Germline V CDR1 and CDR2: SGHRS, YFSETQ. The CDR3 is made up of 16 amino acids. With 0 bases removed from V and 1 base from J, the gap between germline ends came to 14 bases. CDR3 in amino acids: CASSLASDGESYEQYF. CDR3 DNA: TGCGCCAGCAGCTTGGCTTCAGACGGTGAGTCCTACGAGCAGTACTTC.

This clone was seen a single time. The chain links TRBV2 to TRBJ1-1; TRBD1 might be the D (6 bases). The germline V gene has CDR1 SNHLY and CDR2 FYNNEI. CDR3 length: 14 residues. V was shortened by 0 bases and J by 4 bases, with 9 bases between the two germline ends. DNA for the CDR3: TGTGCCAGCAGTGAAGCACTACAGGGCACTGAAGCTTTCTTT. Translation gives CASSEALQGTEAFF.